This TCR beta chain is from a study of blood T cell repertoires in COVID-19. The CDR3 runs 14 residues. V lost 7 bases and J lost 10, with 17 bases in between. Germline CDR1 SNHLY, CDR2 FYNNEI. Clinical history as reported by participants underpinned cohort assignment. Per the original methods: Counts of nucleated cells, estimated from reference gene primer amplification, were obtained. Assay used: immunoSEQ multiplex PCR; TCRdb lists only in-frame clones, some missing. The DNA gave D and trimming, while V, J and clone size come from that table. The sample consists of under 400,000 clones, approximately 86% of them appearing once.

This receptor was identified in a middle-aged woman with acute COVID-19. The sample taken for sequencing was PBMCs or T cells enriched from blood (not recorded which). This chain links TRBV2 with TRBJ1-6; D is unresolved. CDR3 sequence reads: CASNLEGGSSPLHF. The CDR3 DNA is TGTGCCAGCAACTTGGAGGGAGGGAGCTCACCCCTCCACTTT.